The entry that follows covers one TCR beta chain sequence. TCRdb's table, derived via immunoSEQ multiplex PCR, lists solely in-frame clones and lacks some. Of hundreds of thousands of clones listed, more than 70% are singletons. The CDR3 sequence is 17 residues long. V was clipped by 5 bases and J by 5 bases; unmatched bases: 14. Germline CDR1 reads SEHNR; CDR2 reads FQNEAQ (reference sequence). This entry is derived from a study of blood T cell repertoires in COVID-19. The chain links TRBV7-9 to TRBJ2-3, with TRBD2 matching 9 bases. This clonotype was sampled from a woman in her 30s with COVID-19, enrolled during active disease. Sequenced sample: peripheral blood. The CDR3 DNA reads as TGTGCCAGCAGCGCCTTCGGGGTAGCGGGAGTTGAAGATACGCAGTATTTT. Translating it yields CASSAFGVAGVEDTQYF.